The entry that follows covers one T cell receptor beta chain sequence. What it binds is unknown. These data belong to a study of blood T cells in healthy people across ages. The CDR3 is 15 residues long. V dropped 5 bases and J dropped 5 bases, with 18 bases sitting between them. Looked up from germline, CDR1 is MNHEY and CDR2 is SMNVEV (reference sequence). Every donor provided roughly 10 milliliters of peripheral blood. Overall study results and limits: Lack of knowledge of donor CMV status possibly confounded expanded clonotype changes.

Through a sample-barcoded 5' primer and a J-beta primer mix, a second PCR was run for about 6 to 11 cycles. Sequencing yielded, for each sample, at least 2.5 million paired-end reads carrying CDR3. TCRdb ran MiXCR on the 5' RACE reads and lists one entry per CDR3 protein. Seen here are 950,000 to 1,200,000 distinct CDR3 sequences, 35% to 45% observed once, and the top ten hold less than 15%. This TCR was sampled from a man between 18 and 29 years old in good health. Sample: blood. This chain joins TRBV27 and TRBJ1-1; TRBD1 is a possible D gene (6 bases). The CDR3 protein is CASSLYPGAGTEAFF. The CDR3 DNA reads TGTGCCAGCAGTCTCTATCCGGGGGCGGGGACTGAAGCTTTCTTT.